A selection of T cell receptor beta chains follows, all from one sample in a study of PD-1 blockade in mismatch repair-deficient tumors. Method: immunoSEQ multiplex PCR; TCRdb's copy keeps in-frame clones and lacks some. This sample has 38,000 or so clones, with approximately 84% found just once. Sequencing used peripheral blood, obtained about 76 weeks after starting pembrolizumab. The receptors derive from an adult with mismatch repair-deficient cancer. The CDR3 runs from the conserved cysteine through the conserved F or W. Each record gives: V gene, CDR3 protein.

TRBV19 CASSLERSAPSNYGYTF
TRBV30 CAWAAATDTQYF
TRBV23-1 CASSQSKYQDEGGKLFF
TRBV18 CASSYFTPNTEAFF
TRBV11-2 CASSSRTTSISYNEQFF
TRBV7-3 CASSFAGEETQYF
TRBV7-6 CASSQETQYF
TRBV6-1 CASTTGSLNEKLFF
TRBV19 CASSIGLAGDNEQFF
TRBV7-2 CASSLVGGPGTGELFF
TRBV6-1 CASSEASGNPTGELFF
TRBV28 CASGAGVAKNIQYF
TRBV5-1 CASSLEDSSYNEQFF
TRBV5-8 CASSLRGNQPQHF
TRBV4-2 CASSPDRGDQGGYTF
TRBV9 CASNVAGSGSNEQFF
TRBV11-2 CASSASRQGLFF
TRBV6-1 CASSVIRDNNEKLFF
TRBV27 CASSPSSQGGTEAFF
TRBV29-1 CSVARWQGFGEKLFF
TRBV28 CASSFILQPQHF
TRBV11-2 CASSLGAGGEKLFF
TRBV2 CASTGQGGVETQYF
TRBV19 CASSIGRNRGYGYTF
TRBV5-1 CASSAGTGEQETQYF
TRBV6-6 CASSYSRLAGTYEQYF
TRBV19 CASSGQISTDTQYF
TRBV14 CASSQGGPYQPQHF
TRBV14 CASSPGTSGMRAEQFF
TRBV27 CARPGQDAYEQYF
TRBV9 CASTEASGNTIYF
TRBV6-1 CASSGQILNSNQPQHF
TRBV6-4 CASSARRQSEAFF
TRBV6-4 CASSRTGANTGELFF
TRBV2 CASYSAVAKNIQYF
TRBV11-3 CASSLDFEYNEQFF
TRBV6-4 CASSHGLAGNTGELFF
TRBV6-6 CASRTGVGEKLFF
TRBV5-6 CASSLDRVENIQYF
TRBV10-3 CAISDQRDRGGYTF
TRBV9 CASSFLDRTTGELFF
TRBV9 CASSVEPGSPLPEAFF
TRBV9 CASSVSSGRNNEQFF
TRBV29-1 CSVEGTSVYEQFF
TRBV11-2 CASSLWTGLEDTEAFF
TRBV4-1 CASSRLAGVRETQYF
TRBV13 CASSRLEEDGYEQFF
TRBV5-5 CASSPRTGSTYGYTF
TRBV2 CASTLAALATEAFF
TRBV10-3 CAISSTGALGEQYF
TRBV7-8 CASSLLSTGGVNGYTF
TRBV5-1 CASSLGQGPTEQFF
TRBV11-3 CASSLRQGNTEAFF